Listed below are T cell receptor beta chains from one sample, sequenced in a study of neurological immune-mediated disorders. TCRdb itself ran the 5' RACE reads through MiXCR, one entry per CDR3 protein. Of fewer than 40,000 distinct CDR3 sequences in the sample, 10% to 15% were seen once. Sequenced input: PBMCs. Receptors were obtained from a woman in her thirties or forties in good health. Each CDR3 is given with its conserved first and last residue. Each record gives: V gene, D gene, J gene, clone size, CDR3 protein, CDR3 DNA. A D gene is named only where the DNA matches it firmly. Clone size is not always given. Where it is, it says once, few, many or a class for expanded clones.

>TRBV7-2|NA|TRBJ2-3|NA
CASSTGDTDTQYF
TGTGCCAGCAGCACGGGGGACACAGATACGCAGTATTTT
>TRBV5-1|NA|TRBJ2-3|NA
CSSSLGDFRTDTQYF
TGCTCCAGCAGCTTGGGGGATTTTAGAACAGATACGCAGTATTTT
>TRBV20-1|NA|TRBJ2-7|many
CSAERPAYYEQYF
TGCAGTGCGGAGCGCCCAGCCTACTACGAGCAGTACTTC
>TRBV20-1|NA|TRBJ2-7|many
CSAGGRGEQYF
TGCAGTGCCGGGGGCAGAGGCGAGCAGTACTTC
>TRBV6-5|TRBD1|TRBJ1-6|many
CASRLQGALDNSPLHF
TGTGCCAGCAGATTACAGGGGGCCTTAGATAATTCACCCCTCCACTTT
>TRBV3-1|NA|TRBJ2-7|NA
CASSTRQLPSSYEQYF
TGTGCCAGCAGCACCCGACAGTTGCCCAGCTCCTACGAGCAGTACTTC
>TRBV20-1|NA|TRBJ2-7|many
CSARRRSSYEQYF
TGCAGTGCTAGAAGGCGGAGCTCCTACGAGCAGTACTTC
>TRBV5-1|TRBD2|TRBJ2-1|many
CASSEGLAPNEQFF
TGCGCCAGCAGCGAGGGACTAGCGCCCAATGAGCAGTTCTTC
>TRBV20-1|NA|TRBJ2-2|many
CSARSQVTGELFF
TGCAGTGCTAGGTCTCAGGTCACCGGGGAGCTGTTTTTT
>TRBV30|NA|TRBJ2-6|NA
CAWSVGGGGANVLTF
TGTGCCTGGAGTGTAGGAGGAGGTGGGGCCAACGTCCTGACTTTC
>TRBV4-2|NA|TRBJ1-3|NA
CASSQVMESGNTIYF
TGTGCCAGCAGCCAAGTTATGGAATCTGGAAACACCATATATTTT
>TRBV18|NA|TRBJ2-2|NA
CASSPRPRGDTGELFF
TGTGCCAGCTCACCACGCCCCAGGGGAGACACCGGGGAGCTGTTTTTT
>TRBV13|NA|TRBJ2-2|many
CASSLPGGLPGELFF
TGTGCCAGCAGCCTACCGGGGGGCCTGCCCGGGGAGCTGTTTTTT
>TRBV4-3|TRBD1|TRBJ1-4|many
CASSQDGTGYEKLFF
TGCGCCAGCAGCCAAGACGGGACAGGGTATGAAAAACTGTTTTTT
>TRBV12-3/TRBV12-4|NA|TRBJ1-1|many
CASGNLNTEAFF
TGTGCCAGCGGGAACTTGAACACTGAAGCTTTCTTT
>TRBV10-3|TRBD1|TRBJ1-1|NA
CAITQGARDTEAFF
TGTGCCATCACCCAGGGGGCTAGGGACACTGAAGCTTTCTTT
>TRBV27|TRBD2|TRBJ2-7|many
CASSSSGRVRDEQYF
TGTGCCAGCAGCTCCAGCGGGAGAGTCCGGGACGAGCAGTACTTC
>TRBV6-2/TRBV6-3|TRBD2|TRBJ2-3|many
CASSPGLAGPYF
TGTGCCAGCAGCCCGGGACTAGCGGGACCGTATTTT